This T cell receptor (beta chain) was identified in a study of T-cell reconstitution after alpha-beta-depleted transplantation in children (dated by TCRdb to the mid-2010s). With respect to the entire study: Using TCR repertoire profiling, the study quantitatively followed how T-cell immune reconstitution unfolded in children after TCRalphabeta/CD19-depleted allogeneic hematopoietic cell transplantation.

According to the germline V gene, CDR1 reads LGHNA and CDR2 reads YNFKEQ. Inclusive of the bounding cysteine and phenylalanine, the CDR3 is 14 residues long. CDR3 DNA only is kept here, 42 bases in frame from base 1. The germline ends are 12 bases apart after V is trimmed by 5 bases and J by 2 bases. The method was PCR. The instrument was an Illumina HiSeq 2500. To normalize quantification of the TCRbeta repertoire, the TCR libraries were built with molecular barcoding that relied on unique molecular identifiers. Clones were called with MiXCR by TCRdb after fastp trimmed the public reads at Q25, and only in-frame beta chains were retained. Entries that share a CDR3 protein sequence are merged under the most common genes and DNA. The sample profile shows about 200,000 distinct CDR3 sequences; more than 14% of them were found once. Roughly an eighth of the sample belongs to the ten largest clones. This clonotype was detected ten times or more. Its antigen is not yet known. Base-call qualities are not available, and no considerably larger clone is one nucleotide away.

The material was PBMCs from the stem cell graft donor, obtained from the stem cell graft. The receptor was isolated from a human donor who donated a stem cell graft to a child with acute lymphoblastic leukemia. Recombination linked TRBV4-2 to TRBJ1-2, and TRBD1 may be the D gene, going by 5 matching bases. In nucleotides, the sequence is TGTGCCAGCAGCTTTGACAGACTGAACTATGGCTACACCTTC. Its protein is CASSFDRLNYGYTF.